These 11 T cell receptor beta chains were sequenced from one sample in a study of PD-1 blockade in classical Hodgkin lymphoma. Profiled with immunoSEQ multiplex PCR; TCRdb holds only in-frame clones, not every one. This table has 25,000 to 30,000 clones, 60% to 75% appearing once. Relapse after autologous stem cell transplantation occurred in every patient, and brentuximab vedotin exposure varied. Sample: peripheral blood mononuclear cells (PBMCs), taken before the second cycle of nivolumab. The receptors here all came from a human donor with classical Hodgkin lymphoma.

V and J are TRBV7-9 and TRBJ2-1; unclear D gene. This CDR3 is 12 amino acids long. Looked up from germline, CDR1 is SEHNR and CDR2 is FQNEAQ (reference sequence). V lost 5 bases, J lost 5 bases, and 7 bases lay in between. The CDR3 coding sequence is TGTGCCAGCAGCACCATCGACAATGAGCAGTTCTTC. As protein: CASSTIDNEQFF.

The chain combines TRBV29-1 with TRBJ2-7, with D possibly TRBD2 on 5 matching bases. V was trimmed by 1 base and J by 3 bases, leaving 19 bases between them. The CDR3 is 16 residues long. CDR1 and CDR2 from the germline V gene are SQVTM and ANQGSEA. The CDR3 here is CSVEAPPRGFNYEQYV. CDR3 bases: TGCAGCGTTGAAGCCCCCCCGCGAGGGTTTAACTACGAGCAGTACGTC.

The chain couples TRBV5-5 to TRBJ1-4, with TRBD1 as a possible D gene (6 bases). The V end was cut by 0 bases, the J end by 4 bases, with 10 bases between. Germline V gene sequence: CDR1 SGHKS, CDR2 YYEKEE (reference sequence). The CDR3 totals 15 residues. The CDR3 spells CASSLVVRGNEKLFF. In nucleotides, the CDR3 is TGTGCCAGCAGCTTGGTAGTCAGGGGTAATGAAAAACTGTTTTTT.

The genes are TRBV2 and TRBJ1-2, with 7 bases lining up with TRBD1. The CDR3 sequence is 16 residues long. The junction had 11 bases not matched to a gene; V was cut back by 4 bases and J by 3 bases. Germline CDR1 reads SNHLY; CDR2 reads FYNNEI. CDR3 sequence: CASSAPLVDRDYGYTF. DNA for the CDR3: TGTGCCAGCAGTGCCCCTCTGGTAGACAGGGACTATGGCTACACCTTC.

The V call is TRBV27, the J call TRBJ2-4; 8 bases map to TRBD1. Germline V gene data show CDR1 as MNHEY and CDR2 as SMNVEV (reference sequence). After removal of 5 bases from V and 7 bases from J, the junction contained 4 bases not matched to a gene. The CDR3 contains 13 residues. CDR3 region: CASSRQGPNIQYF. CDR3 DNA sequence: TGTGCCAGCAGTCGACAGGGGCCCAACATTCAGTACTTC.

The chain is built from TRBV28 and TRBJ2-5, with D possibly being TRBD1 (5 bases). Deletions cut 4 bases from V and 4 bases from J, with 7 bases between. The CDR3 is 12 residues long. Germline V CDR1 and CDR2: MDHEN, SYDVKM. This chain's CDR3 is CASSSGLETQYF. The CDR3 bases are TGTGCCAGCAGTTCAGGGTTAGAGACCCAGTACTTC.

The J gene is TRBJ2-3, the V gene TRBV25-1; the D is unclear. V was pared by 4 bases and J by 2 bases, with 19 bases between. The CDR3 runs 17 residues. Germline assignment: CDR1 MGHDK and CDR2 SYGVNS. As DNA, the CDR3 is TGTGCCAGCAGTGCCCCTTTGGGCAAGGGATACACAGATACGCAGTATTTT. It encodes CASSAPLGKGYTDTQYF.

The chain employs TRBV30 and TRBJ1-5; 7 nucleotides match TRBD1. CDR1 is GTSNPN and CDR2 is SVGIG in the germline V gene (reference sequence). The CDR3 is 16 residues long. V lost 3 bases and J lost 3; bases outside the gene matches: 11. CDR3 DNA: TGTGCCTGGAGATTTAAGGGGGCGCCGGACAATCAGCCCCAGCATTTT. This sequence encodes CAWRFKGAPDNQPQHF.

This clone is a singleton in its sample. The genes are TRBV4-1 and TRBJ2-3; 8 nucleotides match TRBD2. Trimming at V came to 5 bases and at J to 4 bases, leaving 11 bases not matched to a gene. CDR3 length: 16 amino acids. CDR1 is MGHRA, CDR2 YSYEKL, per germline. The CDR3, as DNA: TGCGCCAGCAGCTCCCGGGAGGGACGGGCCTCAGATACGCAGTATTTT. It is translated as CASSSREGRASDTQYF.

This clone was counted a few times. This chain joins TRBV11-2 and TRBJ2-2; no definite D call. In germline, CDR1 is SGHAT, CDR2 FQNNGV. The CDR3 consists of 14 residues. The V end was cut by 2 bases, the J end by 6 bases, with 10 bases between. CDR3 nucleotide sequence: TGTGCCAGCAGCTTATTGGGTTCCTCCGGGGAGCTGTTTTTT. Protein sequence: CASSLLGSSGELFF.

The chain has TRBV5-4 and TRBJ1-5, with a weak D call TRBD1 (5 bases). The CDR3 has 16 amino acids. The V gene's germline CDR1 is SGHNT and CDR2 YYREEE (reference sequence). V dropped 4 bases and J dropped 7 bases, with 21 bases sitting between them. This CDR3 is CASSRSSRRGLQPQHF. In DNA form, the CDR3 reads TGTGCCAGCAGCCGATCCTCGCGGAGGGGCTTGCAGCCCCAGCATTTT.